This T cell receptor (beta chain) was observed in a study of shared clonotypes between healthy human individuals (dated by TCRdb to the early 2020s). Regarding the complete study: Two women and a few men aged 18 to 49 years were included in the cohort. For each donor, three plates each were used for CD4 naive and CD4 memory, two plates were used for CD8 naive, and one plate was used for CD8 memory. To estimate repertoire size and how much clonotype sharing occurs between individuals, the study deeply sequenced the blood TCR repertoires of several healthy adults. To increase sequencing depth and limit assay-specific biases, TCR repertoire library preparation and sequencing were carried out by different laboratories using diverse techniques. Leukapheresis yielded between about 0.8 and 8.9 billion PBMCs per donor. Study-level results and caveats: Higher generation probabilities were observed for clonotypes shared by all four sorted-subset donors than for non-shared clonotypes. Pairwise subsampling led to the expectation that sequencing depth would affect the degree of clonotype sharing among donors. Incomplete sequencing was indicated by rarefaction of sorted-subset datasets, despite the large sequencing depth. When a few donors were compared, the shared fraction of clonotypes was approximately 5% for naive CD4, approximately 3.3% for naive CD8, 2.3% for memory CD4, and 0.35% to 0.4% for memory CD8. Because the study included a small number of donors, the genetic and exposure-history diversity represented was limited. Estimated clonotype richness was generally larger for naive than for memory subsets. Sampling was limited to blood, and TCR repertoires in tissue likely differ from TCR repertoires in blood.

Donors were healthy HIV-negative adults with no recently reported acute infections or vaccinations. Every donor was a Caucasian adult residing in Nashville, Tennessee, USA. Magnetic negative selection was used to enrich CD4+ T cells, after which naive cells were positively selected on CD45RA and the negative fraction became the memory subset. After blood collection by leukapheresis, PBMCs were isolated using Ficoll-Histopaque density gradient centrifugation and then cryopreserved in the vapor phase of liquid nitrogen. Analytical flow cytometry was used to check the purity and quantity of every magnetically sorted T cell population. Each sorted fraction had its genomic DNA isolated and then quantified by UV absorbance on a Nanodrop 2000c. TCR CDR3 regions were amplified from genomic DNA by multiplex PCR using the deep immunoSEQ assay. Extracted genomic DNA from each cell subset was spread evenly across all wells of several immunoSEQ 96-well plates, with each plate serving as a replicate. Each replicate PCR for sorted subsets received about 210 ng genomic DNA, equal to around 32,000 T cell genomes. The purified libraries were quantified using a Qubit 3.0 fluorometer, sized with a Bioanalyzer 2100, and then quantified again using the KAPA Library Quantification kit. A separate single-read 150-cycle Illumina NextSeq 550 flow cell was used to sequence each immunoSEQ 96-well plate. Per the original workflow: Because the immunoSEQ output included only junctional sequences and no quality scores, the filtering could not be the same as the filtering used for full-length reads. To assign V/J genes and CDR3, sequences were annotated against IMGT germline references using PyIR, a Python wrapper for IgBLAST v1.9. Reads with weak V/J assignments (E-value above 1e-6), missing CDR3, stop codons, out-of-frame junctions, or ambiguous translated residues were removed. V3J clonotypes were defined by identical inferred V gene, J gene, and CDR3 amino acid sequence. To compute the percentage overlap between repertoires, the number of shared unique clonotypes was divided by the size of the smaller repertoire. Richness of each repertoire was evaluated using RTK rarefaction, the Chao1 estimator, and Recon v2.1 estimates of unobserved clonotypes. Generation probabilities were computed with OLGA for all TCRbeta clonotypes obtained by the gDNA method from a few donors. The source is immuneACCESS, and TCRdb retained only in-frame sequences with V and J called. Part of the clones is not carried over; for the studies checked, unresolved V genes explain less than half of this, and the remainder is unexplained. V, J and clone size are taken as reported in that table, and D and trimming were inferred from the DNA itself. The sample records 2 million to 3 million clones, more than 80% of which are singletons. The ten largest clones take up over 0.12% of the sample.

This clone was seen only once. The target of this receptor is not known. Nothing much larger sits one base from this clone, and base qualities are not available. Including the terminal cysteine and phenylalanine, the CDR3 comprises 15 residues. CDR3 DNA is the only sequence kept; it has 45 bases, read in frame from the first base. V drops 5 bases and J drops 0 bases, leaving 14 bases in between. CDR1 MDHEN and CDR2 SYDVKM were looked up in the germline V gene. The sequence derives from a man aged 18 to 29 in good health. The source material was naive CD4+ T cells sorted from blood. The sample's cell subset or site label, in plain terms: CD45RA+ positively selected. This receptor chain uses TRBV28 and TRBJ2-7, with TRBD1 as a weak D call on 6 bases. The DNA reads as follows: TGTGCCAGCAGTCCTCATGGGGGCCCCTCCTACGAGCAGTACTTC. The encoded protein is CASSPHGGPSYEQYF.